The 32 T cell receptor beta chains below were found in one sample sequenced in a study of identical twins. Each CDR3 protein gets one entry after TCRdb re-called the 5' RACE reads with MiXCR. The table has 550,000 to 800,000 distinct CDR3 sequences, roughly 7.2% seen once; the top ten hold roughly 1.6%. The same specimen was also included in a second study, on yellow fever vaccine responses in identical twins.

The sequencing input was PBMCs. The receptors were sampled from a woman aged 18-30 years in good health.

Many counts were recorded for this clonotype. The gene calls are TRBV6-1 and TRBJ2-2, with 8 positions matching TRBD2. Germline V CDR1 and CDR2: MNHNS, SASEGT. Trimming took 5 bases from V and 5 from J; bases not matched to a gene: 4. This CDR3 region has 14 residues. CDR3 amino acids: CASSRGLATGELFF. The CDR3 region has the DNA TGTGCCAGCAGTCGTGGACTAGCAACCGGGGAGCTGTTTTTT.

This clonotype was seen a handful of times. This chain joins TRBV20-1 and TRBJ2-1, with D perhaps given as TRBD1 or TRBD2 (5 bases each). Germline V lookup: CDR1 DFQATT, CDR2 SNEGSKA (reference sequence). CDR3 size: 13 residues. The V and J ends lost 6 bases and 4 bases respectively, with 13 bases between them. The CDR3: CSARGVAYNEQFF. The CDR3, as DNA: TGCAGTGCACGAGGGGTAGCATACAATGAGCAGTTCTTC.

This clonotype was detected ten times or more. The chain is built from TRBV5-1 and TRBJ2-1; D is ambiguous. Germline V gene sequence: CDR1 SGHRS, CDR2 YFSETQ. The CDR3 contains 14 residues. Trimming pared 1 base from V and 7 bases from J, leaving 12 bases between. DNA for the CDR3: TGCGCCAGCAGCTTGATGGTTGGGTGGAATGAGCAGTTCTTC. Translation: CASSLMVGWNEQFF.

This clonotype was counted a few times. This chain joins TRBV28 and TRBJ2-3; 10 bases map to TRBD2. This CDR3 region has 18 residues. Germline CDR1 is MDHEN and CDR2 is SYDVKM. With V trimmed by 4 bases and J by 1 base, 11 bases remained unmatched. The CDR3 reads CASSSYLTGTSGTDTQYF. As DNA, the CDR3 is TGTGCCAGCAGTTCATACCTCACCGGGACTAGCGGCACAGATACGCAGTATTTT.

This clonotype was seen ten or more times. This chain connects TRBV7-9 to TRBJ2-2, with D hard to call. Germline loops: CDR1 SEHNR, CDR2 FQNEAQ (reference sequence). Trimming removed 5 bases at V and 0 bases at J, with 4 bases between. This CDR3 has 13 residues. The CDR3, as DNA: TGTGCCAGCAGCCCCTCGAACACCGGGGAGCTGTTTTTT. It specifies CASSPSNTGELFF.

The CDR3 spells CASSPQRNYGYTF. The CDR3 nucleotides read TGTGCCAGCTCACCACAGCGGAACTATGGCTACACCTTC. The chain couples TRBV18 to TRBJ1-2; D is ambiguous. Trimming cost V 1 base and J 2 bases, with 5 bases left between them. The CDR3 loop spans 13 amino acids. CDR1 and CDR2 (germline): KGHSH, LQKENI.

This sequence joins TRBV6-1 and TRBJ2-3, with D possibly TRBD2 on 5 matching bases. Germline V CDR1 and CDR2: MNHNS, SASEGT. Trimming shortened V by 3 bases and J by 2 bases, and 9 bases separated the two germline ends. The CDR3 loop spans 14 amino acids. CDR3 DNA sequence: TGTGCCAGCAGTGAGGGGAGAACCACAGATACGCAGTATTTT. Protein product: CASSEGRTTDTQYF.

At least ten counts were recorded for this clonotype. J is TRBJ1-1 and V is TRBV2; D remains unclear. CDR1 and CDR2 (germline): SNHLY, FYNNEI. The CDR3 has 13 residues. V was cut by 4 bases and J by 1 base, with 7 bases left in between. The CDR3 region is CASSAHKNTEAFF. CDR3 nucleotides: TGTGCCAGCAGTGCCCACAAGAACACTGAAGCTTTCTTT.

The J gene is TRBJ2-7, the V gene TRBV5-1, with D tentatively TRBD1 (6 bases). This CDR3 has 16 residues. The germline V and J ends were trimmed by 7 bases and 0 bases, with 20 bases remaining between them. Looked up from germline, CDR1 is SGHRS and CDR2 is YFSETQ. The CDR3 spells CASLTRPRQDSYEQYF. The CDR3 coding sequence is TGCGCCAGCCTCACCCGGCCACGACAGGACTCCTACGAGCAGTACTTC.

This sequence joins TRBV12-3 or TRBV12-4 and TRBJ2-1; TRBD2 aligns across 7 bases. The V and J ends lost 3 bases and 10 bases, in that order; junction bases with no gene match: 12. The CDR3 is 15 residues long. The CDR3 nucleotides read TGTGCCAGCAGTTTCGCTGGACTAGATCCTGCGGAGCAGTTCTTC. Translated: CASSFAGLDPAEQFF.

This clonotype was recorded many times. The chain recombines TRBV11-2 with TRBJ2-3, with 10 bases lining up with TRBD1. Trimming took 5 bases from V and 2 from J; bases not matched to a gene: 7. The CDR3 is 16 residues long. Per germline, CDR1 SGHAT and CDR2 FQNNGV. CDR3 sequence: CASSLRQGAPTDTQYF. DNA for the CDR3: TGTGCCAGCAGCCTTCGACAGGGGGCCCCCACAGATACGCAGTATTTT.

The chain links TRBV20-1 to TRBJ2-7, with D possibly being TRBD2 (7 bases). V lost 5 bases and J 5 bases, leaving 16 bases between the germline ends. In germline, CDR1 is DFQATT, CDR2 SNEGSKA (reference sequence). The CDR3 has 13 amino acids. This CDR3 reads CSAVVGGGNEQYF. CDR3 in DNA: TGCAGTGCTGTAGTTGGGGGGGGCAACGAGCAGTACTTC.

This clonotype was picked up many times. CDR3 sequence: CATKPGFYEQYF. In nucleotides, the CDR3 is TGTGCCACCAAGCCTGGGTTCTACGAGCAGTACTTC. The gene calls are TRBV24-1 and TRBJ2-7; no firm D call. V was pared by 8 bases and J by 3 bases, with 10 bases between. This CDR3 comprises 12 residues. Germline CDR1 reads KGHDR; CDR2 reads SFDVKD.

This clonotype was seen at least ten times. This chain links TRBV7-2 with TRBJ1-5, with no clear D. Germline CDR1 reads SGHTA; CDR2 reads FQGNSA. Trimming left V 5 bases short and J 6 bases short, with 14 bases between. This CDR3 region has 14 residues. CDR3 coding DNA: TGTGCCAGCAGCCCACCGGCAGTTGTTCAGCCCCAGCATTTT. Translated, it gives CASSPPAVVQPQHF.

At least ten counts were recorded for this clonotype. V and J are TRBV15 and TRBJ2-3, with D maybe TRBD1 (5 bases). Trimming took off 5 bases at V and 6 bases at J, with 15 bases between the two ends. Germline V gene sequence: CDR1 LNHNV, CDR2 YYDKDF (reference sequence). CDR3 length: 14 amino acids. CDR3 coding DNA: TGTGCCACCAGCCGCCGACAGACGCGGGATACGCAGTATTTT. Its protein product is CATSRRQTRDTQYF. Looking up the rest from reference TRBV15 and TRBJ2-3 gives the full variable domain: DAMVIQNPRYQVTQFGKPVTLSCSQTLNHNVMYWYQQKSSQAPKLLFHYYDKDFNNEADTPDNFQSRRPNTSFCFLDIRSPGLGDTAMYLCATSRRQTRDTQYFGPGTRLTVL.

This clonotype was seen only a few times. As DNA, the CDR3 is TGCGCCAGCAGCCCTCGGGTAGCGGGAGTTGAAGAGACCCAGTACTTC. It is translated as CASSPRVAGVEETQYF. The genes are TRBV5-1 and TRBJ2-5; 9 bases are shared with TRBD2. CDR3 size: 16 residues. Germline trimming cut 4 bases from V and 3 bases from J; bases unmatched to any gene: 10. Germline V CDR1 and CDR2: SGHRS, YFSETQ.

This clonotype was picked up a small number of times. V and J are TRBV24-1 and TRBJ2-3, with 7 bases that match TRBD1. Trimming cost V 10 bases and J 4 bases; bases outside gene matches: 13. This CDR3 has 15 residues. The germline CDR1 and CDR2 sequences are KGHDR and SFDVKD. CDR3 region: CATSLFEGGADTQYF. DNA for the CDR3: TGTGCCACATCCCTTTTTGAAGGGGGCGCAGATACGCAGTATTTT.

This clonotype was detected many times. The chain carries TRBV6-1 and TRBJ1-1; D is unresolved. Germline CDR1 is MNHNS and CDR2 is SASEGT. CDR3 size: 14 residues. V lost 4 bases, J lost 4 bases, and 13 bases lay in between. This CDR3 reads CASSGANGGTEAFF. CDR3 bases: TGTGCCAGCAGTGGGGCCAACGGAGGCACTGAAGCTTTCTTT.

This clonotype was picked up a small number of times. This chain links TRBV5-6 with TRBJ2-5; D is unclear. Deletions cut 4 bases from V and 2 bases from J, with 18 bases between. The CDR3 spans 16 residues. Germline CDR1 is SGHDT and CDR2 is YYEEEE. Here the CDR3 reads CASSRHLTRLQETQYF. The CDR3 region has the DNA TGTGCCAGCAGCCGACACCTTACGAGGCTACAAGAGACCCAGTACTTC.

This chain connects TRBV7-8 to TRBJ2-5, with D perhaps matching TRBD1 (5 bases). The V end was cut by 1 base, the J end by 5 bases, with 20 bases between. Germline V lookup: CDR1 SGHVS, CDR2 FQNEAQ. The CDR3 has 17 amino acids. Here the CDR3 DNA reads TGTGCCAGCAGCTTAGGTTGGGCAAAGGGGAATCTTGAGACCCAGTACTTC. This sequence encodes CASSLGWAKGNLETQYF.

The V call is TRBV19, the J call TRBJ1-2, with D hard to call. The V gene lost 6 bases and the J gene lost 5 bases, with 7 bases spanning the gap. The CDR3 extends over 11 amino acids. Germline V gives CDR1 LNHDA, CDR2 SQIVND (reference sequence). The CDR3 protein is CASSQTYGYTF. For the CDR3, the DNA is TGTGCCAGTAGCCAGACTTATGGCTACACCTTC.

In this sample, this clonotype turned up a few times. J is TRBJ2-2 and V is TRBV5-6; weak D call: TRBD1 (6 bases). The germline CDR1 and CDR2 sequences are SGHDT and YYEEEE. V lost 4 bases and J 5 bases, leaving 21 bases between the germline ends. The CDR3 spans 17 residues. CDR3 nucleotide sequence: TGTGCCAGCAGCAACCGTCAGACAGGCCGTTTGACCGGGGAGCTGTTTTTT. Protein: CASSNRQTGRLTGELFF. Full variable domain (outside the CDR3, taken from reference TRBV5-6 and TRBJ2-2): DAGVTQSPTHLIKTRGQQVTLRCSPKSGHDTVSWYQQALGQGPQFIFQYYEEEERQRGNFPDRFSGHQFPNYSSELNVNALLLGDSALYLCASSNRQTGRLTGELFFGEGSRLTVL.

There are many counts of this clonotype. This chain uses TRBV6-5 with TRBJ1-5, with 9 bases identical to TRBD1. Germline V gene sequence: CDR1 MNHEY, CDR2 SVGAGI. Trimming at V came to 0 bases and at J to 0 bases, leaving 0 bases not matched to a gene. The CDR3 has 16 amino acids. This CDR3 reads CASSYSGQGSNQPQHF. As DNA, the CDR3 is TGTGCCAGCAGTTACTCGGGACAGGGTAGCAATCAGCCCCAGCATTTT.

This clonotype was found many times. The chain combines TRBV2 with TRBJ2-1; D is unclear. CDR1 is SNHLY, CDR2 FYNNEI, per germline. V lost 11 bases to trimming and J lost 0 bases, with 11 bases between them. There are 13 residues in the CDR3. The CDR3 region is CAGALSSYNEQFF. CDR3 coding DNA: TGTGCCGGCGCCCTAAGCTCCTACAATGAGCAGTTCTTC.

This chain joins TRBV12-3 or TRBV12-4 and TRBJ1-4; D remains unclear. Trimming removed 7 bases from V and 6 bases from J, with 18 bases in between. The CDR3 consists of 15 residues. CDR3 DNA sequence: TGTGCCAGCACTAAGGCTAGCAGGAGGGATGAAAAACTGTTTTTT. Residues: CASTKASRRDEKLFF.

In this sample, this clonotype turned up many times. CDR3 amino acids: CATSDSDALAKNIQYF. Written as DNA, the CDR3 is TGTGCCACCAGTGATTCTGACGCCTTAGCCAAAAACATTCAGTACTTC. V gene TRBV24-1 combines with J gene TRBJ2-4; D gene uncertain. This CDR3 is 16 amino acids long. V lost 2 bases, J lost 0 bases, and 10 bases lay in between. CDR1 and CDR2 (germline): KGHDR, SFDVKD.

This clonotype was recorded at least ten times. The rearrangement joins TRBV5-1 to TRBJ2-1, with 9 bases lining up with TRBD2. The CDR3 consists of 16 residues. The germline gives CDR1 SGHRS, CDR2 YFSETQ. The junction had 7 bases not matched to a gene; V was cut back by 0 bases and J by 6 bases. The DNA for the CDR3 is TGCGCCAGCAGCTTGGGACTAGCGGCGTACGGCAATGAGCAGTTCTTC. Residues: CASSLGLAAYGNEQFF.

This clonotype was seen a handful of times. This chain connects TRBV3-1 to TRBJ2-5; a possible D gene is TRBD1 (5 bases). The CDR3 length is 15 residues. V lost 1 base and J 1 base, leaving 10 bases between the germline ends. Germline V gives CDR1 LGHDT, CDR2 YNNKEL (reference sequence). The CDR3 bases are TGTGCCAGCAGCCAAGTGGGCAGGGCCCAAGAGACCCAGTACTTC. Its translation: CASSQVGRAQETQYF.

There are a few counts of this clonotype. The chain joins TRBV4-1 to TRBJ2-2, with D perhaps matching TRBD1 (6 bases). Trimming took 4 bases from V and 4 from J, leaving 13 bases between them. CDR1 is MGHRA, CDR2 YSYEKL, per germline. CDR3 size: 15 residues. The chain's CDR3 is CASSRSGEGTGELFF. The CDR3 nucleotides read TGCGCCAGCAGCCGCTCAGGGGAAGGCACCGGGGAGCTGTTTTTT.

This clonotype was counted between two and nine times. The chain employs TRBV12-5 and TRBJ1-2; TRBD1 matches 9 bases. Germline V gene sequence: CDR1 LGHNT, CDR2 FRNRAP. Trimming at V came to 0 bases and at J to 5 bases, leaving 16 bases not matched to a gene. The CDR3 spans 19 residues. The DNA for the CDR3 is TGTGCTAGTGGTTTGGTACCCCCGGGACAGGGACCGAAAGGGTATGGCTACACCTTC. This encodes CASGLVPPGQGPKGYGYTF.

This clonotype was observed many times. This may arise from a read error, as a much more abundant clone is one base away. The CDR3 loop is CASSTKDTQYF. In DNA, the CDR3 is TGTGCCAGCAGCACCAAAGATACGCAGTATTTT. This sequence joins TRBV14 and TRBJ2-3; D remains unclear. The V gene lost 5 bases and the J gene lost 5 bases, with 5 bases spanning the gap. CDR3 size: 11 residues. Germline lookup yields CDR1 SGHDN and CDR2 FVKESK.

This clonotype was seen many times. The rearrangement joins TRBV4-1 to TRBJ2-1, with TRBD1 as a possible D gene (5 bases). This CDR3 region has 16 residues. V was shortened by 2 bases and J by 0 bases, with 11 bases between the two germline ends. Germline V lookup: CDR1 MGHRA, CDR2 YSYEKL. The CDR3 nucleotides are TGCGCCAGCAGCCAAACTGTCACAGGCTCCTACAATGAGCAGTTCTTC. Its translation: CASSQTVTGSYNEQFF.